This entry lists 5 T cell receptor beta chains sequenced from one sample in a study of blood T cell repertoires in COVID-19. Repertoires were generated with immunoSEQ multiplex PCR, while TCRdb's copy carries only in-frame clones and drops some. The top ten clones hold under 15% of a sample with approximately 93,000 clones, 55% to 75% of them seen once. Sequenced: peripheral blood. These TCRs come from a woman older than 75 with acute or convalescent COVID-19.

The rearrangement joins TRBV7-9 to TRBJ2-1, with TRBD1 matching over 8 bases. CDR3 length: 14 residues. V lost 7 bases, J lost 1 base, and 3 bases stayed unmatched. CDR1 is SEHNR and CDR2 is FQNEAQ in the germline V gene (reference sequence). CDR3 amino acids: CASTGQGSYNEQFF. As DNA, the CDR3 is TGTGCCAGCACCGGACAGGGTTCCTACAATGAGCAGTTCTTC.

The genes are TRBV5-1 and TRBJ1-1; perhaps TRBD1 as D (6 bases). This CDR3 contains 13 residues. Germline values: CDR1 SGHRS, CDR2 YFSETQ. The germline V and J ends were trimmed by 5 bases and 4 bases, with 12 bases remaining between them. CDR3 loop: CASSWTVGTEAFF. In nucleotides, the CDR3 is TGCGCCAGCAGTTGGACAGTAGGCACTGAAGCTTTCTTT.

The chain has TRBV4-1 and TRBJ2-2; the match to TRBD1 covers 7 bases. CDR3 length equals 20 residues. Germline CDR1 is MGHRA and CDR2 is YSYEKL. The V segment lost 1 base and the J segment 0 bases; nucleotides outside the gene matches: 14. The CDR3 spells CASSQAPWTGSWTNTGELFF. In DNA form, the CDR3 reads TGCGCCAGCAGCCAAGCCCCATGGACAGGCAGTTGGACGAACACCGGGGAGCTGTTTTTT.

CDR3 coding DNA: TGTGCCTGGAGTAAAGGGAGTGATCAGCCCCAGCATTTT. The encoded protein is CAWSKGSDQPQHF. The rearrangement uses TRBV30 and TRBJ1-5; no firm D call. V was shortened by 2 bases and J by 5 bases, with 10 bases between the two germline ends. The CDR3 has 13 amino acids. Germline assignment: CDR1 GTSNPN and CDR2 SVGIG (reference sequence).

The V gene is TRBV5-6, the J gene TRBJ2-1, with TRBD1 matching over 12 bases. Germline values: CDR1 SGHDT, CDR2 YYEEEE. J gave up 15 bases and V 4 bases, and 14 bases lay outside the gene matches. The CDR3 has 15 amino acids. CDR3 loop: CASSLGTGGRRFRFF. The CDR3 DNA reads as TGTGCCAGCAGCCTCGGGACAGGGGGCCGCCGCTTTCGGTTCTTC. Complete variable domain (other parts from reference TRBV5-6 and TRBJ2-1): DAGVTQSPTHLIKTRGQQVTLRCSPKSGHDTVSWYQQALGQGPQFIFQYYEEEERQRGNFPDRFSGHQFPNYSSELNVNALLLGDSALYLCASSLGTGGRRFRFFGPGTRLTVL.